Described below is a single T cell receptor (beta chain) sequence and its context. These data are taken from a study of blood T cell repertoires in COVID-19. Study information: Samples of COVID-19 (acute and convalescent) were obtained from the United States, Italy and Spain. Sources were T cells, B-cell-depleted T cells, or PBMCs; the material itself was cDNA or gDNA.

In the source study's methods: From reference gene primer amplification, estimates of nucleated cell counts were derived. Produced via immunoSEQ multiplex PCR; TCRdb's table is partial and in-frame only. That table supplies the V and J calls and clone size; D and trimming were determined from the DNA. The sample records roughly 400,000 clones, approximately 87% being singletons. CDR3 size: 14 residues. Between the trimmed V and J ends, which lost 10 bases and 0 bases, there was a span of 15 bases. Germline CDR1 and CDR2: SGHAT and FQDESV (reference sequence). Sequencing input: peripheral blood. The chain has TRBV11-1 and TRBJ1-1, with D hard to call. This TCR was sampled from a woman aged 55 to 70 with COVID-19, enrolled during active disease. The CDR3 nucleotides are TGTGCCACCGGCGGGCTGGGGTTGAACACTGAAGCTTTCTTT. This codes for CATGGLGLNTEAFF.